This TCR beta chain was retrieved from a study of lymphopenia after photon versus proton radiotherapy. Findings and caveats of the study: Post-nadir TCR diversity decline inversely tracked overall survival among those who died. Proton therapy kept repertoires fairly stable, unlike photons, which gained effector/memory cells. Authors raise, but do not show, better survival with proton therapy. After the lymphocyte nadir, photon-treated repertoires showed oligoclonal expansion, especially of CD8+ Temra cells.

A note on this clone: Its antigen is currently unknown.

Data came from immunoSEQ multiplex PCR; TCRdb stores just in-frame clones and leaves some out. The top ten clones hold around 5.1% of a sample with approximately 170,000 clones, about 85% of them seen once. Germline trimming cut 2 bases from V and 4 bases from J; bases unmatched to any gene: 5. From germline, CDR1 is SGDLS and CDR2 YYNGEE. This CDR3 has 15 residues. The gene calls are TRBV9 and TRBJ2-1; 8 bases match TRBD1. Source: peripheral blood, taken from a patient treated with photon-based radiotherapy. This TCR derives from a man aged 45-65 years with gastric cancer. The CDR3 nucleotides read TGTGCCAGCAGCGTCGACAGGGGCAAGTACAATGAGCAGTTCTTC. Residues: CASSVDRGKYNEQFF.